These 32 T cell receptor beta chains came from one sample sequenced in a study of blood T cell repertoires in COVID-19 (dated by TCRdb to the early 2020s). Libraries were prepared through the immunoSEQ multiplex PCR assay. TCRdb re-hosts the immuneACCESS table, in-frame sequences only. Its copies lack some clones; in the studies checked, an unresolved V gene accounts for under half of them, and the cause for the rest is not known. Recorded for this sample are roughly 250,000 clones; approximately 81% of them occurred a single time. The ten most abundant clones make up less than 3% of the sample. The specimen sequenced was peripheral blood. These receptors originate from a woman aged 55-70 years with active or convalescent COVID-19.

The CDR3 DNA reads TGCAGTGCTAGTGGCCCGGGACAGGGGGCAGGAGAGACCCAGTACTTC. Translating gives CSASGPGQGAGETQYF. The chain has TRBV20-1 and TRBJ2-5; 12 positions agree with TRBD1. The germline gives CDR1 DFQATT, CDR2 SNEGSKA (reference sequence). After removal of 3 bases from V and 4 bases from J, the junction contained 9 bases not matched to a gene. CDR3 size: 16 residues.

This chain links TRBV5-1 with TRBJ1-1; 11 positions match TRBD1. This CDR3 has 17 residues. Germline V CDR1 and CDR2: SGHRS, YFSETQ. With V trimmed by 1 base and J by 4 bases, 9 bases remained unmatched. This chain's CDR3 is CASSLSRDRGGSTEAFF. The DNA of the CDR3 is TGCGCCAGCAGCTTGTCCCGGGACAGGGGGGGTTCCACTGAAGCTTTCTTT.

The chain recombines TRBV19 with TRBJ2-1; TRBD2 is a possible D gene (7 bases). There are 19 residues in the CDR3. Germline V gene lookup returns CDR1 LNHDA and CDR2 SQIVND (reference sequence). Trimming took 1 base from V and 5 from J, leaving 24 bases between them. CDR3 DNA: TGTGCCAGTAGTATAGTCCCTATACCTTGGGGGGGCCCGGACAATGAGCAGTTCTTC. It codes for CASSIVPIPWGGPDNEQFF.

The rearrangement uses TRBV21-1 and TRBJ1-6. TRBV21-1 is a documented pseudogene. The CDR3 runs 15 residues. In DNA form, the CDR3 reads TGTGCCAGCAGCAAGGAGGGCCTTTATAATTCACCCCTCCACTTT. Residues: CASSKEGLYNSPLHF.

This sequence joins TRBV18 and TRBJ2-7; TRBD1 might be the D (6 bases). CDR1 KGHSH and CDR2 LQKENI come from the germline V gene. The CDR3 extends over 15 amino acids. V was pared by 2 bases and J by 2 bases, with 13 bases between. The CDR3 reads CASSPRAGDPYEQYF. CDR3 nucleotide sequence: TGTGCCAGCTCACCAAGGGCAGGGGACCCCTACGAGCAGTACTTC.

V usage is TRBV5-1 and J usage is TRBJ1-3, with a weak D call TRBD1 (5 bases). This CDR3 is built from 13 residues. In germline, CDR1 is SGHRS, CDR2 YFSETQ. V shed 3 bases and J shed 9 bases, with 13 bases lying between them. Here the CDR3 DNA reads TGCGCCAGCAGCTCCGGATCCGGGGGCACCATATATTTT. Translated: CASSSGSGGTIYF.

The rearrangement links TRBV6-4 to TRBJ2-1; TRBD2 aligns across 9 bases. V gave up 1 base and J gave up 5 bases; unmatched junction bases: 12. Germline V CDR1 and CDR2: MRHNA, SNTAGT. This CDR3 spans 18 amino acids. CDR3 in DNA: TGTGCCAGCAGTGACTGGGGGACGGGTAGCGGGGGTCACAATGAGCAGTTCTTC. Protein product: CASSDWGTGSGGHNEQFF.

The chain recombines TRBV7-2 with TRBJ1-2; 8 bases are a match to TRBD1. CDR3 size: 15 residues. J was trimmed by 3 bases and V by 2 bases; bases with no gene match: 5. Germline V gives CDR1 SGHTA, CDR2 FQGNSA. The CDR3 coding sequence is TGTGCCAGCAGCTTATCTCAGGGGGCGGACTATGGCTACACCTTC. Its translation is CASSLSQGADYGYTF.

The V call is TRBV7-8, the J call TRBJ1-3; 8 bases fit TRBD1. The germline gives CDR1 SGHVS, CDR2 FQNEAQ. With V trimmed by 5 bases and J by 2 bases, 11 bases remained unmatched. CDR3 size: 17 residues. The CDR3 DNA reads TGTGCCAGCAGCGCAAGACAGGGGCGCGGGACTGGAAACACCATATATTTT. Translating it yields CASSARQGRGTGNTIYF.

The gene calls are TRBV6-2 or TRBV6-3 and TRBJ2-7; 7 bases map to TRBD2. The CDR3 is made up of 14 amino acids. The V gene's germline CDR1 is MNHEY and CDR2 SVGEGT. Germline trimming cut 5 bases from V and 2 bases from J; bases unmatched to any gene: 6. The CDR3 reads CASSAPGGTYEQYF. DNA for the CDR3: TGTGCCAGCAGTGCCCCCGGGGGGACCTACGAGCAGTACTTC.

The chain recombines TRBV5-1 with TRBJ2-5; the match to TRBD2 covers 8 bases. Germline-derived CDR1 and CDR2 are SGHRS and YFSETQ. The CDR3 spans 14 residues. The J segment lost 3 bases and the V segment lost 4 bases, leaving 5 bases of the junction unmatched. Written as DNA, the CDR3 is TGCGCCAGCAGCAGAGCGGGGGTGGAAGAGACCCAGTACTTC. Its translation is CASSRAGVEETQYF.

The chain carries TRBV2 and TRBJ2-7, with 9 bases identical to TRBD1. The CDR3 contains 17 residues. V lost 5 bases, J lost 2 bases, and 13 bases stayed unmatched. Germline assignment: CDR1 SNHLY and CDR2 FYNNEI. CDR3 nucleotides: TGTGCCAGCAGTAAAATCACCGGGACAGGGTCCACCTACGAGCAGTACTTC. Translation: CASSKITGTGSTYEQYF.

This clone was seen more than once but under ten times. This chain links TRBV7-3 with TRBJ2-3, with 8 bases aligning to TRBD2. CDR3 length: 17 residues. Germline CDR1 is SGHTA and CDR2 is FQGTGA. The J segment lost 1 base and the V segment lost 4 bases, leaving 10 bases of the junction unmatched. CDR3 loop: CASSSEASGSRTDTQYF. CDR3 nucleotides: TGTGCCAGCAGCTCAGAAGCTAGCGGGTCCCGCACAGATACGCAGTATTTT. The full variable domain, completed using reference TRBV7-3 and TRBJ2-3, is GAGVSQTPSNKVTEKGKYVELRCDPISGHTALYWYRQSLGQGPEFLIYFQGTGAADDSGLPNDRFFAVRPEGSVSTLKIQRTERGDSAVYLCASSSEASGSRTDTQYFGPGTRLTVL.

CDR3 region: CASSYFLDYSNQPQHF. The CDR3 nucleotides are TGTGCCAGCAGTTACTTCCTAGACTATAGCAATCAGCCCCAGCATTTT. The chain recombines TRBV6-6 with TRBJ1-5; D is ambiguous. The CDR3 sequence is 16 residues long. V was pared by 1 base and J by 0 bases, with 10 bases between. Germline V gives CDR1 MNHNY, CDR2 SVGAGI (reference sequence).

The CDR3: CASSFSDQETQYF. DNA of the CDR3: TGTGCCAGCAGCTTTTCGGACCAAGAGACCCAGTACTTC. The gene calls are TRBV7-3 and TRBJ2-5; unclear D gene. The CDR3 runs to 13 residues. CDR1 is SGHTA and CDR2 is FQGTGA in the germline V gene. V was cut by 3 bases and J by 0 bases, with 5 bases left in between.

A remark on this clone: Other DNA sequences within the sample encode an identical CDR3. This sequence joins TRBV5-1 and TRBJ2-1, with 7 bases identical to TRBD1. Trimming removed 0 bases from V and 0 bases from J; junction bases left unmatched: 0. This CDR3 contains 15 residues. Germline values: CDR1 SGHRS, CDR2 YFSETQ. CDR3 loop: CASSLGQGSYNEQFF. CDR3 coding DNA: TGCGCCAGCAGCTTGGGACAGGGCTCCTACAATGAGCAGTTCTTC.

V and J are TRBV5-4 and TRBJ1-2; 11 nucleotides align to TRBD1. CDR3 length: 14 amino acids. CDR1 SGHNT and CDR2 YYREEE come from the germline V gene (reference sequence). Trimming removed 4 bases from V and 8 bases from J; junction bases left unmatched: 7. In nucleotides, the CDR3 is TGTGCCAGCAGCACCGGGACAGGGGGACGGGGCTACACCTTC. This translates into CASSTGTGGRGYTF.

This chain joins TRBV10-1 and TRBJ2-1, with 11 positions matching TRBD1. Germline V CDR1 and CDR2: WNHNN, SYGVQD (reference sequence). The length of the CDR3 is 15 residues. The V gene end was trimmed by 6 bases and the J gene end by 4 bases; junction bases not matched to a gene: 5. As DNA, the CDR3 is TGCGCCAGCAGCGCCCGGGACAGGGGGTACAATGAGCAGTTCTTC. It specifies CASSARDRGYNEQFF.

This clone was recorded once. This chain links TRBV5-1 with TRBJ2-5, with a possible D match to TRBD2 (6 bases). V was trimmed by 2 bases and J by 5 bases, leaving 16 bases between them. Per germline, CDR1 SGHRS and CDR2 YFSETQ. This CDR3 is 15 amino acids long. The CDR3 DNA is TGCGCCAGCAGCTTTGGAGGGGCGCTTGGGGAGACCCAGTACTTC. Protein: CASSFGGALGETQYF. The variable domain in full, completed from reference TRBV5-1 and TRBJ2-5, reads KAGVTQTPRYLIKTRGQQVTLSCSPISGHRSVSWYQQTPGQGLQFLFEYFSETQRNKGNFPGRFSGRQFSNSRSEMNVSTLELGDSALYLCASSFGGALGETQYFGPGTRLLVL.

The chain combines TRBV7-2 with TRBJ1-1; D uncertain. Germline assignment: CDR1 SGHTA and CDR2 FQGNSA. V shed 1 base and J shed 5 bases, with 5 bases lying between them. There are 12 residues in the CDR3. The CDR3: CASSLGRTEAFF. The DNA of the CDR3 is TGTGCCAGCAGCTTAGGCAGGACTGAAGCTTTCTTT.

This clone appeared a few times. V usage is TRBV10-2 and J usage is TRBJ2-3; D perhaps matches TRBD2 (7 bases). This CDR3 region has 18 residues. V was pared by 4 bases and J by 4 bases, with 24 bases between. The germline CDR1 and CDR2 sequences are WSHSY and SAAADI. The CDR3 DNA is TGCGCCAGCAGTGGGGGGGGCCGGGTAGGGTACTACCCAGATACGCAGTATTTT. Translation gives CASSGGGRVGYYPDTQYF.

V usage is TRBV7-9 and J usage is TRBJ2-1; a weak D match, TRBD1 (6 bases). Trimming cost V 1 base and J 5 bases, with 24 bases left between them. This CDR3 comprises 19 residues. Germline V gene data show CDR1 as SEHNR and CDR2 as FQNEAQ (reference sequence). The CDR3 here is CASSLVNKATGSTDNEQFF. The CDR3 DNA reads TGTGCCAGCAGCTTAGTGAACAAAGCAACAGGGTCTACAGACAATGAGCAGTTCTTC.

This clone was seen a single time. V is TRBV3-1 (or the pseudogene TRBV3-2) and J is TRBJ2-2, with TRBD1 identical over 10 bases. Losses at the gene ends were 3 bases for V and 5 bases for J; bases not matched to a gene: 9. The CDR3 length is 17 residues. Germline CDR1 is LGHDT and CDR2 is YNNKEL (reference sequence). The CDR3 region is CASSQFSGTGVTGELFF. In nucleotides, the CDR3 is TGTGCCAGCAGCCAGTTTAGTGGGACAGGGGTTACCGGGGAGCTGTTTTTT.

V is TRBV19 and J is TRBJ2-7, with no clear D. The CDR3 loop spans 14 amino acids. V lost 0 bases and J 0 bases, leaving 6 bases between the germline ends. Germline loops: CDR1 LNHDA, CDR2 SQIVND (reference sequence). The CDR3 reads CASSIDRASYEQYF. CDR3 nucleotide sequence: TGTGCCAGTAGTATAGACCGAGCCTCCTACGAGCAGTACTTC. Using reference TRBV19 and TRBJ2-7 for the parts outside the CDR3, the full variable domain is DGGITQSPKYLFRKEGQNVTLSCEQNLNHDAMYWYRQDPGQGLRLIYYSQIVNDFQKGDIAEGYSVSREKKESFPLTVTSAQKNPTAFYLCASSIDRASYEQYFGPGTRLTVT.

The chain combines TRBV4-2 with TRBJ2-5, with 9 bases identical to TRBD2. The CDR3 loop spans 18 amino acids. The V and J ends lost 3 bases and 2 bases, in that order; junction bases with no gene match: 13. CDR1 and CDR2 from the germline V gene are LGHNA and YNFKEQ. This chain's CDR3 is CASSQGTYAGGIQETQYF. The CDR3 DNA follows: TGTGCCAGCAGCCAGGGAACCTACGCGGGGGGGATACAAGAGACCCAGTACTTC.

The J gene is TRBJ2-3, the V gene TRBV4-1; possibly TRBD2 for D (8 bases). V lost 4 bases, J lost 3 bases, and 14 bases lay in between. The CDR3 extends over 15 amino acids. Looked up from germline, CDR1 is MGHRA and CDR2 is YSYEKL. CDR3 DNA: TGCGCCAGCAGCCTCCGGGAGGGGGCGACAGATACGCAGTATTTT. This sequence encodes CASSLREGATDTQYF.

The chain carries TRBV7-9 and TRBJ1-6; the match to TRBD1 covers 7 bases. The CDR3 has 16 residues. Germline CDR1 and CDR2: SEHNR and FQNEAQ (reference sequence). V shed 1 base, J shed 10 bases, and the junction held 10 bases outside the gene matches. DNA for the CDR3: TGTGCCAGCAGCTTAGGGCGGACAGGCCGAGACTCACCCCTCCACTTT. Protein: CASSLGRTGRDSPLHF.

The J gene is TRBJ2-7, the V gene TRBV29-1; 9 bases align to TRBD1. Germline CDR1 and CDR2: SQVTM and ANQGSEA. The CDR3 runs to 13 residues. V was pared by 8 bases and J by 2 bases, with 7 bases of the junction left unmatched. CDR3: CSFLGTGTYEQYF. Written as DNA, the CDR3 is TGCAGCTTTCTTGGGACAGGGACCTACGAGCAGTACTTC.

The chain carries TRBV30 and TRBJ2-3, with 10 bases aligning to TRBD2. The CDR3 spans 16 residues. CDR1 GTSNPN and CDR2 SVGIG come from the germline V gene (reference sequence). V lost 4 bases to trimming and J lost 4 bases; unmatched junction nucleotides: 11. The CDR3 protein is CAWISGGANVADTQYF. The DNA for the CDR3 is TGTGCCTGGATAAGCGGGGGGGCTAACGTTGCAGATACGCAGTATTTT.

This clone was counted only a few times. The gene calls are TRBV5-1 and TRBJ2-5; 14 bases agree with TRBD2. There are 16 residues in the CDR3. CDR1 and CDR2 from the germline V gene are SGHRS and YFSETQ. J was trimmed by 2 bases and V by 3 bases; bases with no gene match: 3. The CDR3 DNA reads as TGCGCCAGCAGCTCCGGACTAGCGGGGGGTCAAGAGACCCAGTACTTC. Its translation is CASSSGLAGGQETQYF.

This rearrangement joins TRBV5-1 to TRBJ1-1; a weak D match, TRBD1 (5 bases). CDR3 length: 16 residues. V was trimmed by 4 bases and J by 3 bases, leaving 19 bases between them. Germline V gene data show CDR1 as SGHRS and CDR2 as YFSETQ. CDR3 loop: CASSRDGGFTDTEAFF. Written as DNA, the CDR3 is TGCGCCAGCAGCAGGGACGGGGGTTTCACGGACACTGAAGCTTTCTTT.

The chain links TRBV30 to TRBJ2-7, with 9 bases that match TRBD1. This CDR3 has 14 residues. Germline values: CDR1 GTSNPN, CDR2 SVGIG (reference sequence). V shed 1 base and J 2 bases; nucleotides not matched to a gene: 3. The CDR3 DNA follows: TGTGCCTGGAGTGCAAACAGGGGGCCCTACGAGCAGTACTTC. Translated, it gives CAWSANRGPYEQYF.